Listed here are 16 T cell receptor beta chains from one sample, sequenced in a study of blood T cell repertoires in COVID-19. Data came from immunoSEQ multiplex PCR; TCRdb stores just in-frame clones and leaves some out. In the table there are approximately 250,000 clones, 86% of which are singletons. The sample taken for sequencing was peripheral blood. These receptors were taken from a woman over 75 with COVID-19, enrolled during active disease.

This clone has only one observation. The CDR3, as DNA: TGTGCCTCACGACAGGGCCCAGGCGCTGGTGAAGCTTTCTTT. Its translation is CASRQGPGAGEAFF. This chain connects TRBV19 to TRBJ1-1; 7 bases are a match to TRBD1. The CDR3 length is 14 residues. Germline-derived CDR1 and CDR2 are LNHDA and SQIVND (reference sequence). Trimming took 11 bases from V and 7 from J; bases not matched to a gene: 16.

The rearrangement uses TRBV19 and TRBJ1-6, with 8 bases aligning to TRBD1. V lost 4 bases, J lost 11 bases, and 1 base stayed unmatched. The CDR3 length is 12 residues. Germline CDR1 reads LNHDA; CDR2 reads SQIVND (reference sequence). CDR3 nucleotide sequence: TGTGCCAGTAGTAGGACAGGGACACCCCTCCACTTT. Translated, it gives CASSRTGTPLHF.

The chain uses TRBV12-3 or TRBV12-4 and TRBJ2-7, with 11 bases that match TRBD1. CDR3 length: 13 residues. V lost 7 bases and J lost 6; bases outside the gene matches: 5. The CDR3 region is CASTGTGGSEQYV. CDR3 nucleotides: TGTGCCAGCACCGGGACAGGGGGATCCGAGCAGTACGTC.

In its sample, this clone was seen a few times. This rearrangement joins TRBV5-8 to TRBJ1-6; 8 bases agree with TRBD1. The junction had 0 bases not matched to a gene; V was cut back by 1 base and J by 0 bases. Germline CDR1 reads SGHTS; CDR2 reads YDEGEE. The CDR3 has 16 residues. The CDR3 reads CASSLTGGSYNSPLHF. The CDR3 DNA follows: TGTGCCAGCAGCTTGACAGGGGGCTCCTATAATTCACCCCTCCACTTT.

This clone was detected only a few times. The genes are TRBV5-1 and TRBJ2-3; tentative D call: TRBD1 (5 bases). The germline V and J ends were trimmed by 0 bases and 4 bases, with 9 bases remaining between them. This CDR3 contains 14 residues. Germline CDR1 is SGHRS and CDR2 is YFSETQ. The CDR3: CASSLGGAPDTQYF. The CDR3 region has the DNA TGCGCCAGCAGCTTGGGGGGCGCCCCAGATACGCAGTATTTT.

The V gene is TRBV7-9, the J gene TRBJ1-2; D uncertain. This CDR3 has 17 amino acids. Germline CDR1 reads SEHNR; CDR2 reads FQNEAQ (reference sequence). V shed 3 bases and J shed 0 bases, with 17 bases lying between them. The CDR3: CASSFGGITLANYGYTF. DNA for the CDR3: TGTGCCAGCAGCTTCGGAGGGATAACCTTAGCTAACTATGGCTACACCTTC.

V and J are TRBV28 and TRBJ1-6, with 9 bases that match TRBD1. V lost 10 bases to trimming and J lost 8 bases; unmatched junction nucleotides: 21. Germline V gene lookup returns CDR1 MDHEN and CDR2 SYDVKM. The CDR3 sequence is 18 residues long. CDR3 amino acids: CATHAPGDRVRNDSPLHF. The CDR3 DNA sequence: TGTGCCACCCACGCGCCGGGGGACAGGGTGCGAAACGATTCACCCCTCCACTTT.

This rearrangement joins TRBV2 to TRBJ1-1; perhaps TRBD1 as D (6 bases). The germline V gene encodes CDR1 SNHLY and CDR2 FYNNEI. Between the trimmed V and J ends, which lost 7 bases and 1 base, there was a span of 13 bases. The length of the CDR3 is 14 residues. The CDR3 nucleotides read TGTGCCAGCACCAGGACAGACCCGAACACTGAAGCTTTCTTT. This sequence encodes CASTRTDPNTEAFF.

The CDR3 coding sequence is TGCAGCGTTGAAGATCCCATGTATGAAAAACTGTTTTTT. This encodes CSVEDPMYEKLFF. The chain joins TRBV29-1 to TRBJ1-4, with D unresolved. Trimming shortened V by 0 bases and J by 6 bases, and 8 bases separated the two germline ends. The CDR3 contains 13 residues. Germline CDR1 reads SQVTM; CDR2 reads ANQGSEA. The variable domain in full, with the rest retrieved from reference TRBV29-1 and TRBJ1-4, is SAVISQKPSRDICQRGTSLTIQCQVDSQVTMMFWYRQQPGQSLTLIATANQGSEATYESGFVIDKFPISRPNLTFSTLTVSNMSPEDSSIYLCSVEDPMYEKLFFGSGTQLSVL.

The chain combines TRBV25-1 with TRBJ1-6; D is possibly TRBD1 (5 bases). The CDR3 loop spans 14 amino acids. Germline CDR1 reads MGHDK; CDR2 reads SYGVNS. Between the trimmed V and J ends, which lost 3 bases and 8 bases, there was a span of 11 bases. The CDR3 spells CASSEAGSYSPLHF. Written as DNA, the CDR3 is TGTGCCAGCAGTGAGGCAGGGTCTTATTCACCCCTCCACTTT. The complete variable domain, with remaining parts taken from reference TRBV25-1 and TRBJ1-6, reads EADIYQTPRYLVIGTGKKITLECSQTMGHDKMYWYQQDPGMELHLIHYSYGVNSTEKGDLSSESTVSRIRTEHFPLTLESARPSHTSQYLCASSEAGSYSPLHFGNGTRLTVT.

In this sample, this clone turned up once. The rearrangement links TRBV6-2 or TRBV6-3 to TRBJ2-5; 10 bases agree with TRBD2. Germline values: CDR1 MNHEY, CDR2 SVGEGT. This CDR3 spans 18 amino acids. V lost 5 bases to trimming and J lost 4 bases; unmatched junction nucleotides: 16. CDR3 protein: CASSLAYEAGGQGETQYF. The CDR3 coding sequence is TGTGCCAGCAGTCTAGCCTACGAAGCGGGGGGGCAAGGAGAGACCCAGTACTTC.

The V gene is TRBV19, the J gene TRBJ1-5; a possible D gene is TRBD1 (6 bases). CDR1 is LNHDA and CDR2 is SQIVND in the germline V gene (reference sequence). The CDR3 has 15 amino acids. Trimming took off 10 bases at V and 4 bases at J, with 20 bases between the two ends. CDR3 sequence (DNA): TGTGCCACCTCCTGGGGGGGCAAGGGGAATCAGCCCCAGCATTTT. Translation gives CATSWGGKGNQPQHF.

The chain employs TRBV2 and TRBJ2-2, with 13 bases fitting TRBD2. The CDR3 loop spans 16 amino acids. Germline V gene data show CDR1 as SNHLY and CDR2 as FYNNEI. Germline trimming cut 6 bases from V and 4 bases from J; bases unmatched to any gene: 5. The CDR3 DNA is TGTGCCAGCAGGGGACTAGCGGGGATGGGCACCGGGGAGCTGTTTTTT. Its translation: CASRGLAGMGTGELFF.

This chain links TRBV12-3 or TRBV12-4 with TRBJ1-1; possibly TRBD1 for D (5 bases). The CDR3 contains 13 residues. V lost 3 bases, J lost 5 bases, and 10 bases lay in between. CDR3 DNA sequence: TGTGCCAGCAGTTTCAGGGTAGGGACTGAAGCTTTCTTT. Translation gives CASSFRVGTEAFF.

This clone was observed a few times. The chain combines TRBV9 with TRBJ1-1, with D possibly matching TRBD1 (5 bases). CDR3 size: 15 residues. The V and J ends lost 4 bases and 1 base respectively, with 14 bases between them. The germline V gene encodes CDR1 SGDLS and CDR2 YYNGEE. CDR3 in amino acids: CASSPRVGANTEAFF. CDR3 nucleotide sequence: TGTGCCAGCAGCCCCAGAGTTGGGGCGAACACTGAAGCTTTCTTT. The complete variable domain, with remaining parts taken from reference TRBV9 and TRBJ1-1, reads DSGVTQTPKHLITATGQRVTLRCSPRSGDLSVYWYQQSLDQGLQFLIQYYNGEERAKGNILERFSAQQFPDLHSELNLSSLELGDSALYFCASSPRVGANTEAFFGQGTRLTVV.

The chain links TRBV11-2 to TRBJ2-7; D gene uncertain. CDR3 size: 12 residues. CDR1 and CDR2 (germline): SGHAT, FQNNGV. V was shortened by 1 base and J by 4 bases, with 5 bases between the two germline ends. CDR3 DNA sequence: TGTGCCAGCAGCTTAGGGGCTTACGAGCAGTACTTC. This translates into CASSLGAYEQYF.